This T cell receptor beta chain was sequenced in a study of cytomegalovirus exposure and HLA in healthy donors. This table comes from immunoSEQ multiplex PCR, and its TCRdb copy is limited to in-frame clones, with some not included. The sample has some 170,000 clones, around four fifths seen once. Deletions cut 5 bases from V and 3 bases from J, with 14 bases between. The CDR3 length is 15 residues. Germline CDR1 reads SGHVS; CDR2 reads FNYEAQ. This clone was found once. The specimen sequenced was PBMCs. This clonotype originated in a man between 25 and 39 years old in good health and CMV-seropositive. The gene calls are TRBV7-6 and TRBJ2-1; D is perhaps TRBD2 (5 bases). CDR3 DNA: TGTGCCAGCAGCCGCAGGACTGGGATCTACAATGAGCAGTTCTTC. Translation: CASSRRTGIYNEQFF.